This T cell receptor beta chain was profiled in a study of cytomegalovirus exposure and HLA in healthy donors. Study-level findings and limits: In all likelihood, a cluster of highly shared sequence variants was a sequencing artifact. A later analysis by the authors found several of the most significant clusters apparently linked to common viral pathogens. Reports indicate that TCR beta sequences accurately predicted the HLA-A and HLA-B alleles of most subjects.

The PCR made use of 60 Vbeta and 13 Jbeta primers. Authors' data handling: In a later analysis, approximately 80 million unique TCR beta chains included roughly 11 million shared by two or more donors. Profiled with immunoSEQ multiplex PCR; TCRdb holds only in-frame clones, not every one. The V and J calls and clone size come from that table; D and trimming were worked out from the DNA. This sample has about 180,000 clones, with about four fifths found just once. Comments on this clone: Its antigen is undetermined.

The CDR3 is made up of 17 amino acids. Looked up from germline, CDR1 is LGHNA and CDR2 is YSLEER. The V gene end was trimmed by 2 bases and the J gene end by 9 bases; junction bases not matched to a gene: 12. This clonotype originated in a male donor in good health and CMV-seronegative. The rearrangement joins TRBV4-3 to TRBJ1-6; TRBD1 aligns across 8 bases. Sample: PBMCs. The CDR3 DNA sequence: TGCGCCAGCAGCCAATTTTGGGGACAGGACTACGTTTCACCCCTCCACTTT. Translation: CASSQFWGQDYVSPLHF.